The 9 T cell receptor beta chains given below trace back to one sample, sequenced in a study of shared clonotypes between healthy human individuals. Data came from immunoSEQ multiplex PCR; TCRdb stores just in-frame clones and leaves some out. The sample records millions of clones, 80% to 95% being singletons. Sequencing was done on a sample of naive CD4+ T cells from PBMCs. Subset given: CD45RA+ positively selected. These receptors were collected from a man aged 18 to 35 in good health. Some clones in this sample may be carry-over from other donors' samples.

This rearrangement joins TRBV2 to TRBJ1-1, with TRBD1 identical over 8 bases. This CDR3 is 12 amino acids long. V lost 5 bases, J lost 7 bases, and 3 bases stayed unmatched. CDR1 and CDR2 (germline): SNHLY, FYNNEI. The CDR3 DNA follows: TGTGCCAGCAGTAGAACAGGGGGTGAAGCTTTCTTT. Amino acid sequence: CASSRTGGEAFF.

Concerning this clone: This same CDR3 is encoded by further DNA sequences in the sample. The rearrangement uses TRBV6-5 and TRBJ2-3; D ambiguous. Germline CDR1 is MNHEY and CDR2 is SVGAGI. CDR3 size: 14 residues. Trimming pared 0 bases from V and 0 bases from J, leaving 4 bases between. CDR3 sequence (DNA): TGTGCCAGCAGTTACTCGAGGAGCACAGATACGCAGTATTTT. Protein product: CASSYSRSTDTQYF.

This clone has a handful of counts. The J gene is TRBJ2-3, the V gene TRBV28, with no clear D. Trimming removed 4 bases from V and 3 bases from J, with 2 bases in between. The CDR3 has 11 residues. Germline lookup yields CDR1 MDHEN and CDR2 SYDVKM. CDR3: CASSWTDTQYF. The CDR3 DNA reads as TGTGCCAGCAGTTGGACAGATACGCAGTATTTT.

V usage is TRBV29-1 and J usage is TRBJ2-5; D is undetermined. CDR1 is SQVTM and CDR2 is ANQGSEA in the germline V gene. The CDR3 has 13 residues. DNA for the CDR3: TGCAGTCTGCGCACTTCCGCCCAAGAGACCCAGTACTTC. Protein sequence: CSLRTSAQETQYF.

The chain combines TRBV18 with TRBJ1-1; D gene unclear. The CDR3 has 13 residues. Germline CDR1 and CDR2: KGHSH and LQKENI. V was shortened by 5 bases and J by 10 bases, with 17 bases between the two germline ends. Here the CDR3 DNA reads TGTGCCAGCTCAGCCGAACCAACGGTTAGAGCTTTCTTT. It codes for CASSAEPTVRAFF.

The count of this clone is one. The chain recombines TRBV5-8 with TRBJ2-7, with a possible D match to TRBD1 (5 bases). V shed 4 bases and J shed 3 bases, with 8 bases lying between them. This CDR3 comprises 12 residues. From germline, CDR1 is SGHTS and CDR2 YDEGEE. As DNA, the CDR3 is TGTGCCAGCAGCCGACAGTTCTACGAGCAGTACTTC. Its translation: CASSRQFYEQYF.

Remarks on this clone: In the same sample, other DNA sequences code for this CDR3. CDR3 sequence (DNA): TGTGCCAGCAGCTTAACCAGGGCCAACACCGGGGAGCTGTTTTTT. It translates to CASSLTRANTGELFF. The chain is built from TRBV7-3 and TRBJ2-2, with a possible D match to TRBD1 (5 bases). Trimming pared 0 bases from V and 2 bases from J, leaving 7 bases between. Per germline, CDR1 SGHTA and CDR2 FQGTGA. The CDR3 extends over 15 amino acids.

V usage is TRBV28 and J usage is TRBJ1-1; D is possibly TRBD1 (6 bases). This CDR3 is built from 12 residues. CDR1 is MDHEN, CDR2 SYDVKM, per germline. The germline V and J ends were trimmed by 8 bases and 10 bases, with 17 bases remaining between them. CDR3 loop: CASELAGEVAFF. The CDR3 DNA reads TGTGCCAGCGAACTCGCAGGGGAGGTAGCTTTCTTT.

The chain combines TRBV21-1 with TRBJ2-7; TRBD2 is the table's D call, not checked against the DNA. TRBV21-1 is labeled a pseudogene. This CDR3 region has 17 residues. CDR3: CASSKEGGRGIAYEQYF. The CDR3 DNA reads TGTGCCAGCAGCAAAGAGGGGGGGCGAGGGATCGCCTACGAGCAGTACTTC.